This TCR beta chain is drawn from a study of regulatory T cells in long-lasting Graves disease. About the study: Patients with new Graves' disease had used antithyroid drugs below 3 months. Whole-study results and caveats: Persistent patients had a count of shared public clonotypes (2,741) that exceeded that of new patients (approximately 1,000).

V dropped 4 bases and J dropped 1 base, with 13 bases sitting between them. This CDR3 is built from 14 residues. From germline, CDR1 is GTSNPN and CDR2 SVGIG (reference sequence). About this clonotype itself: Its antigen is still unknown.

Time point indicated: newly diagnosed GD, antithyroid drugs for less than 3 months. Preparation of the TCR library used RNA extracted from PBMCs. American Thyroid Association guidelines defined Graves' disease diagnosis. Building the TCR beta libraries relied on iRepertoire HTBI primers, and CDR3 regions underwent Arm-PCR. One entry per CDR3 protein, called by TCRdb with MiXCR from the multiplex PCR reads. The repertoire has under 700,000 distinct CDR3 sequences, about 16% of them found once; the top ten carry 25%. A further study also used this sample, focusing on T cells in Graves' hyperthyroidism and ophthalmopathy. Per that paper: Patients aged 18 to 65 had newly diagnosed hyperthyroidism that had lasted under 2 months.

Source: peripheral blood mononuclear cells (PBMCs), taken at new diagnosis, from a patient treated with antithyroid drugs. This sequence was found in a woman between 40 and 65 years old with Graves disease. The chain has TRBV30 and TRBJ1-1, with D unclear. In DNA, the CDR3 is TGTGCCTGGAATGTCCAGTTGCGGAACACTGAAGCTTTCTTT. Its protein product is CAWNVQLRNTEAFF.